The T cell receptor beta chain under discussion was sequenced for a study of tumor-infiltrating lymphocytes in primary liver carcinoma. Regarding this clonotype: A much larger clone is a single base away; this may be a read error.

Starting material of approximately 500 ng total RNA yielded TCR beta cDNA via a constant-region primer. A slightly modified ARM-PCR protocol with three nested multiplex PCR rounds produced these TCR beta libraries. Investigators reported that the first two PCR rounds, at roughly 10 cycles each, used TRBV1-TRBV30 forward primers with a C-beta reverse primer. TCRdb re-called the multiplex PCR reads through MiXCR, storing one row per CDR3 protein. The data hold about 92,000 distinct CDR3 sequences, with less than 70% observed a single time. The germline V and J ends were trimmed by 5 bases and 2 bases, with 9 bases remaining between them. Germline assignment: CDR1 ENHRY and CDR2 SYGVKD. This CDR3 is 13 amino acids long. The study co-extracted DNA and RNA from around 20-30 mg of unsorted bulk tissue.

The chain is built from TRBV10-3 and TRBJ1-1; D gene uncertain. This receptor was taken from a man aged 35-49 years with primary liver carcinoma and hepatitis B virus infection. Input material: tumor-adjacent normal liver tissue. The CDR3 region has the DNA TGTGCCATCAGTTCTTTAAGAAACACTGAAGCTTTCTTT. It encodes CAISSLRNTEAFF.